One and the same sample provided the 2 T cell receptor beta chains below, sequenced in a study of blood T cell repertoires in COVID-19. TCRdb's copy holds only in-frame clones and misses some; the assay was immunoSEQ multiplex PCR. This sample yields 95,000 to 150,000 clones, of which about four fifths are seen a single time; 10% to 15% belongs to the top ten. The sequenced sample was peripheral blood. The receptors were gathered from a man in his sixties with acute or convalescent COVID-19.

The chain employs TRBV5-1 and TRBJ2-2; 7 bases fit TRBD1. Germline CDR1 reads SGHRS; CDR2 reads YFSETQ. J was trimmed by 5 bases and V by 2 bases; bases with no gene match: 6. The CDR3 sequence is 15 residues long. The CDR3 DNA is TGCGCCAGCAGCTTACTGACAGGGCGTACCGGGGAGCTGTTTTTT. Amino acid sequence: CASSLLTGRTGELFF.

This chain joins TRBV19 and TRBJ2-7, with TRBD2 as a possible D gene (5 bases). Germline V gene lookup returns CDR1 LNHDA and CDR2 SQIVND (reference sequence). This CDR3 contains 13 residues. Trimming took 5 bases from V and 2 from J, leaving 10 bases between them. This CDR3 reads CASSLDGTYEQYF. CDR3 nucleotides: TGTGCCAGTAGTCTCGACGGGACCTACGAGCAGTACTTC.